A single sample is the source of the 17 T cell receptor beta chains below, sequenced in a study of T cell repertoires and Cas9 in healthy adults. Assay: immunoSEQ multiplex PCR; the TCRdb copy retains only in-frame clones and omits some. The table includes tens of thousands of clones, 85% to 95% detected once. Sample: CD4+ effector T cells (CD127+, CD25-, CD137-, CD154-) from PBMCs; culture status not recorded. The origin of the receptors is a human donor in good health.

The rearrangement joins TRBV29-1 to TRBJ2-4, with a weak D call TRBD1 (5 bases). The germline gives CDR1 SQVTM, CDR2 ANQGSEA. The germline V and J ends were trimmed by 3 bases and 6 bases, with 9 bases remaining between them. The CDR3 contains 12 residues. The CDR3 bases are TGCAGCGTTGAGCTCCAGGGAAACATTCAGTACTTC. Protein product: CSVELQGNIQYF. The full variable domain, with the rest looked up from reference TRBV29-1 and TRBJ2-4, is SAVISQKPSRDICQRGTSLTIQCQVDSQVTMMFWYRQQPGQSLTLIATANQGSEATYESGFVIDKFPISRPNLTFSTLTVSNMSPEDSSIYLCSVELQGNIQYFGAGTRLSVL.

The J gene is TRBJ2-3, the V gene TRBV5-4; 15 bases map to TRBD2. After removal of 4 bases from V and 0 bases from J, the junction contained 9 bases not matched to a gene. This CDR3 contains 19 residues. CDR1 and CDR2 from the germline V gene are SGHNT and YYREEE (reference sequence). The CDR3, as DNA: TGTGCCAGCAGCCTTGAGGGACTAGCGGGGGGTTATAGCACAGATACGCAGTATTTT. This translates into CASSLEGLAGGYSTDTQYF. Together with reference TRBV5-4 and TRBJ2-3, the CDR3 gives the full variable domain: ETGVTQSPTHLIKTRGQQVTLRCSSQSGHNTVSWYQQALGQGPQFIFQYYREEENGRGNFPPRFSGLQFPNYSSELNVNALELDDSALYLCASSLEGLAGGYSTDTQYFGPGTRLTVL.

This chain joins TRBV25-1 and TRBJ2-1, with 13 bases identical to TRBD2. Germline V gene sequence: CDR1 MGHDK, CDR2 SYGVNS. The CDR3 totals 15 residues. J was trimmed by 12 bases and V by 5 bases; bases with no gene match: 10. The CDR3 spells CASSTVLAGGRGQFF. The CDR3 nucleotides read TGTGCCAGCAGTACAGTACTAGCGGGGGGGCGTGGGCAGTTCTTC. The full variable domain, in which reference TRBV25-1 and TRBJ2-1 provide the parts outside the CDR3, is EADIYQTPRYLVIGTGKKITLECSQTMGHDKMYWYQQDPGMELHLIHYSYGVNSTEKGDLSSESTVSRIRTEHFPLTLESARPSHTSQYLCASSTVLAGGRGQFFGPGTRLTVL.

V is TRBV5-6 and J is TRBJ2-7; TRBD1 matches 9 bases. This CDR3 region has 15 residues. Unmatched junction bases numbered 8, after V lost 3 bases and J lost 4 bases. Germline assignment: CDR1 SGHDT and CDR2 YYEEEE. CDR3 sequence (DNA): TGTGCCAGCAGCTCCCGGGACAGGGTTCGTTACGAGCAGTACTTC. Its protein product is CASSSRDRVRYEQYF.

V and J are TRBV30 and TRBJ1-2; unclear D gene. Per germline, CDR1 GTSNPN and CDR2 SVGIG (reference sequence). This CDR3 has 12 amino acids. V lost 4 bases, J lost 2 bases, and 8 bases lay in between. The chain's CDR3 is CAWNTENYGYTF. CDR3 nucleotides: TGTGCCTGGAATACAGAGAACTATGGCTACACCTTC.

V and J are TRBV7-2 and TRBJ1-1; D not certain. The V gene's germline CDR1 is SGHTA and CDR2 FQGNSA. This CDR3 has 11 residues. V shed 6 bases and J shed 2 bases, with 4 bases lying between them. The CDR3 sequence is CASRVNTEAFF. The CDR3 bases are TGTGCCAGCAGGGTAAACACTGAAGCTTTCTTT.

The rearrangement joins TRBV4-2 to TRBJ2-1; D is possibly TRBD2 (6 bases). This CDR3 region has 15 residues. Between the trimmed V and J ends, which lost 7 bases and 3 bases, there was a span of 16 bases. Germline CDR1 is LGHNA and CDR2 is YNFKEQ. The CDR3 loop reads CASTRSPEGYNEQFF. The DNA of the CDR3 is TGTGCCAGCACCAGATCCCCGGAGGGCTACAATGAGCAGTTCTTC.

The V and J genes are TRBV9 and TRBJ1-2, with D unresolved. With 4 bases removed from V and 8 bases from J, the gap between germline ends came to 15 bases. This CDR3 has 13 amino acids. Germline loops: CDR1 SGDLS, CDR2 YYNGEE. CDR3: CASSPGFSGGYTF. DNA of the CDR3: TGTGCCAGCAGCCCCGGATTTTCGGGCGGCTACACCTTC.

This chain connects TRBV11-3 to TRBJ2-7; D might be TRBD1 (5 bases). From germline, CDR1 is SGHNT and CDR2 YENEEA. V lost 1 base and J 3 bases, leaving 10 bases between the germline ends. There are 14 residues in the CDR3. CDR3 loop: CASSLVGVDYEQYF. The CDR3 DNA sequence: TGTGCCAGCAGCTTAGTAGGGGTAGACTACGAGCAGTACTTC.

The chain uses TRBV5-6 and TRBJ1-5, with D hard to call. The CDR3 is 16 amino acids. The V end lost 0 bases, the J end lost 6 bases, and 16 bases lay between the germline ends. The germline V gene has CDR1 SGHDT and CDR2 YYEEEE. The CDR3: CASSLVEMDAGQPQHF. The CDR3 nucleotides read TGTGCCAGCAGCTTGGTTGAGATGGATGCAGGTCAGCCCCAGCATTTT.

V and J are TRBV6-1 and TRBJ1-5; 9 bases line up with TRBD1. The CDR3 runs to 16 residues. Germline V gene sequence: CDR1 MNHNS, CDR2 SASEGT. V lost 4 bases and J lost 2; bases outside the gene matches: 6. In nucleotides, the CDR3 is TGTGCCAGCAGTGGACCGGGACAGGGAGGCAATCAGCCCCAGCATTTT. Protein sequence: CASSGPGQGGNQPQHF.

This clone came up once. The rearrangement joins TRBV2 to TRBJ2-7, with D possibly being TRBD2 (5 bases). The CDR3 has 16 amino acids. The germline V and J ends were trimmed by 2 bases and 3 bases, with 17 bases remaining between them. The germline gives CDR1 SNHLY, CDR2 FYNNEI. The CDR3 is CASSESPLRVGYEQYV. Here the CDR3 DNA reads TGTGCCAGCAGTGAATCTCCGTTGAGGGTGGGCTACGAGCAGTACGTC.

CDR3 bases: TGTGCCAGCAGAGACCGGGACGCGAATCAGCCCCAGCATTTT. Residues: CASRDRDANQPQHF. This chain uses TRBV6-5 with TRBJ1-5; maybe TRBD1 (5 bases). This CDR3 has 14 amino acids. Germline values: CDR1 MNHEY, CDR2 SVGAGI. The germline V and J ends were trimmed by 6 bases and 4 bases, with 13 bases remaining between them.

The chain employs TRBV4-1 and TRBJ2-3; TRBD2 matches 11 bases. This CDR3 is 17 amino acids long. The V segment lost 3 bases and the J segment 1 base; nucleotides outside the gene matches: 6. Germline V gene lookup returns CDR1 MGHRA and CDR2 YSYEKL. The CDR3 reads CASSQQGLAGGTDTQYF. The CDR3 DNA reads as TGCGCCAGCAGCCAGCAAGGACTAGCGGGTGGCACAGATACGCAGTATTTT.

This clone has only one observation. The V gene is TRBV6-5, the J gene TRBJ2-3; D is perhaps TRBD1 (6 bases). This CDR3 spans 15 amino acids. Germline values: CDR1 MNHEY, CDR2 SVGAGI. V was clipped by 1 base and J by 8 bases, with 16 bases between them. In DNA, the CDR3 is TGTGCCAGCAGTTACTTTTCGGAAGGGGGTAGTACGCAGTATTTT. It encodes CASSYFSEGGSTQYF.

The J gene is TRBJ2-1, the V gene TRBV6-1; D uncertain. V gave up 5 bases and J gave up 10 bases, with 12 bases separating them. CDR3 length: 12 amino acids. Germline CDR1 reads MNHNS; CDR2 reads SASEGT. CDR3 sequence: CASSPPMGEQFF. The DNA for the CDR3 is TGTGCCAGCAGTCCTCCGATGGGAGAGCAGTTCTTC.

The chain combines TRBV29-1 with TRBJ1-1; D remains unclear. Germline V gene lookup returns CDR1 SQVTM and CDR2 ANQGSEA. Trimming stripped 4 bases from V and 0 bases from J, with 12 bases between. This CDR3 contains 14 residues. The DNA of the CDR3 is TGCAGCGTTGTTTTGAGTGTTATGAACACTGAAGCTTTCTTT. Its translation: CSVVLSVMNTEAFF.